A selection of T cell receptor beta chains follows, all from one sample in a study of OX40 agonist ivuxolimab in advanced cancers. The repertoire was sequenced with immunoSEQ multiplex PCR; TCRdb's copy has only in-frame clones and lacks some. Of over 65,000 clones in the sample, about four fifths were seen once. The sample here was CD4+ or CD8+ T cells sorted from blood, taken in a trial of the OX40 agonist ivuxolimab. All receptors come from an adult with an advanced solid tumor such as melanoma, head and neck, liver or kidney cancer. Both conserved end residues are part of each CDR3. D genes are given only for firm matches. Only some rows state a clone size, as once, few, many or a class for expanded clones.

d_call	clone_size	v_call	j_call	cdr3_nt	cdr3_aa
TRBD2	NA	TRBV6-5	TRBJ2-1	TGTGCCAGCAGTCGGACTAGCGGATACAATGAGCAGTTCTTC	CASSRTSGYNEQFF
NA	NA	TRBV6-5	TRBJ2-7	TGTGCCAGCAGTTACTCGCCCGGGGAGGTTTACGAGCAGTACTTC	CASSYSPGEVYEQYF
NA	NA	TRBV5-4	TRBJ2-7	TGTGCCAGCAGCCTGGGAGCTAATAACTACGAGCAGTACTTC	CASSLGANNYEQYF
NA	NA	TRBV9	TRBJ1-2	TGTGCCAGCAGCGAGCCCGGTGGCTACACCTTC	CASSEPGGYTF
NA	NA	TRBV19	TRBJ2-7	TGTGCCAGTAGTATAGATCGCGGGGTCAGGGGAACCTACGAGCAGTACTTC	CASSIDRGVRGTYEQYF
NA	NA	TRBV5-4	TRBJ1-3	TGTGCCAGCAGCGTCAGGGGTTCTGGAAACACCATATATTTT	CASSVRGSGNTIYF
NA	NA	TRBV27	TRBJ2-2	TGTGCCAGCAGTTTATACGGCACCGGGGAGCTGTTTTTT	CASSLYGTGELFF
NA	NA	TRBV14	TRBJ1-2	TGTGCCAGCAGCCAAGGAGCCAGACAGTATGGCTACACCTTC	CASSQGARQYGYTF
NA	NA	TRBV2	TRBJ2-2	TGTGCCAGCAGGGGGGGCCCTGTTAGTGGCGGGGAGCTGTTTTTT	CASRGGPVSGGELFF
NA	NA	TRBV18	TRBJ1-6	TGTGCCAGCTCACCACAGGGGGGGCGGTCCAGCTCCTATAATTCACCCCTCCACTTT	CASSPQGGRSSSYNSPLHF
NA	NA	TRBV15	TRBJ1-1	TGTGCCACCAGCACCCGAGATTTTTCAGAAACTGAAGCTTTCTTT	CATSTRDFSETEAFF
TRBD1	NA	TRBV28	TRBJ1-5	TGTGCCAGCAGGGACCGGGACAGACACTATAGCAATCAGCCCCAGCATTTT	CASRDRDRHYSNQPQHF
TRBD1	NA	TRBV7-3	TRBJ2-1	TGTGCCAGCAGCCCGGGACAGGGTGCCCACAATGAGCAGTTCTTC	CASSPGQGAHNEQFF
NA	NA	TRBV28	TRBJ1-1	TGTGCCAGCAGTTTATGGGGGAAGCACACTGAAGCTTTCTTT	CASSLWGKHTEAFF
NA	NA	TRBV27	TRBJ1-1	TGTGCCAGCAGCTACAGGGCCCTGAGCACTGAAGCTTTCTTT	CASSYRALSTEAFF
NA	NA	TRBV28	TRBJ1-1	TGTGCCAGCAGCTCCCCTCCCCGGGGGGCTTTCTTT	CASSSPPRGAFF
NA	NA	TRBV7-9	TRBJ2-5	TGTGCCAGCAGCTTACAAGTGCTACAAGAGACCCAGTACTTC	CASSLQVLQETQYF
TRBD1	NA	TRBV7-2	TRBJ2-3	TGTGCCAGCAGTGCCCCAAGACAGGGGACCACAGATACGCAGTATTTT	CASSAPRQGTTDTQYF
NA	NA	TRBV29-1	TRBJ2-5	TGCAGCGTTGCCGAAGCCCGACGGGAGACCCAGTACTTC	CSVAEARRETQYF
TRBD1	NA	TRBV28	TRBJ2-1	TGTGCCAGCAGTTCCGACAGGGCAGAGCAGTTCTTC	CASSSDRAEQFF
TRBD2	NA	TRBV19	TRBJ2-1	TGTGCCAGTAGTACTAGCGGGGGAGTCAGGGAGCAGTTCTTC	CASSTSGGVREQFF
TRBD1	NA	TRBV19	TRBJ2-2	TGTGCCAGTAGTAAAAGGACAGGGCGCGTCCCCACCGGGGAGCTGTTTTTT	CASSKRTGRVPTGELFF
TRBD1	NA	TRBV29-1	TRBJ1-1	TGCAGCGGAAGGACAGGGGGCAACACTGAAGCTTTCTTT	CSGRTGGNTEAFF
NA	NA	TRBV6-6	TRBJ1-2	TGTGCCAGCAGTTTTCAGAATCCCAGAAGGGGCTACACCTTC	CASSFQNPRRGYTF
NA	NA	TRBV7-9	TRBJ1-1	TGTGCCAGCAGCGCAAGAAGGACAGCAACTGAAGCTTTCTTT	CASSARRTATEAFF
TRBD2	once	TRBV28	TRBJ2-7	TGTGCCAGCAGTCGGACTAGCGGATCTTACGAGCAGTACTTC	CASSRTSGSYEQYF
NA	few	TRBV7-6	TRBJ2-3	TGTGCCAGCAGCTTAGCCAACGGTGGGGATACGCAGTATTTT	CASSLANGGDTQYF
NA	NA	TRBV5-1	TRBJ2-7	TGCGCCAGCAGCTTGTTGGGGATCCGAAGCTCCTACGAGCAGTACTTC	CASSLLGIRSSYEQYF
TRBD1	NA	TRBV30	TRBJ2-7	TGTGCCTGGAGTGTAAGGACAGGGGCCGAGCAGTACTTC	CAWSVRTGAEQYF
NA	NA	TRBV7-2	TRBJ1-1	TGTGCCAGCAGCTTACAGGGGTCAATGAACACTGAAGCTTTCTTT	CASSLQGSMNTEAFF
NA	once	TRBV19	TRBJ1-3	TGTGCCAGTAGTTATAGAGGGGCCGAATCTGGAAACACCATATATTTT	CASSYRGAESGNTIYF
TRBD1	NA	TRBV5-6	TRBJ1-5	TGTGCCAGCAGCTTTCACAGGGGGAATCAGCCCCAGCATTTT	CASSFHRGNQPQHF
TRBD2	few	TRBV14	TRBJ2-1	TGTGCCAGCAGCACTTTAGCGGGGGGGCCTGATGAGCAGTTCTTC	CASSTLAGGPDEQFF